This T cell receptor (beta chain) originates from a study of T cell responses to AZD1222 COVID-19 vaccine. Here immunoSEQ multiplex PCR was the method, and the copy in TCRdb shows in-frame clones only, minus some. Of some 54,000 clones detected, roughly nine tenths appear once; the ten largest clones hold around 2%. V shed 5 bases, J shed 8 bases, and the junction held 4 bases outside the gene matches. CDR1 and CDR2 from the germline V gene are SGHTA and FQGTGA. The CDR3 sequence is 13 residues long. This clone has just a few counts. The specimen was peripheral blood, collected on day 0 of AZD1222 vaccination. J is TRBJ2-5 and V is TRBV7-3; 11 bases line up with TRBD1. This sequence originates from an adult in good health. As DNA, the CDR3 is TGTGCCAGCAGCCCGGGACAGGGGGAAACCCAGTACTTC. The encoded protein is CASSPGQGETQYF.